This paragraph covers one T cell receptor beta chain sequence. Its antigen is not known. The source of the sample is a study of blood T cells in healthy people across ages. Study-level findings and limits: Strong correlation was found linking TCR beta diversity to naive T cell percentage.

Using a J-beta primer mix together with a sample-barcoded 5' primer, a second PCR was run for about 7 to 12 cycles. TCRdb fed the 5' RACE reads into MiXCR, producing one record per CDR3 protein. The table has about 730,000 distinct CDR3 sequences, more than 40% seen once. The V end was cut by 5 bases, the J end by 7 bases, with 11 bases between. This CDR3 is 13 amino acids long. Sequencing was performed on blood. The genes are TRBV12-3 or TRBV12-4 and TRBJ2-2; the D call may be TRBD1 or TRBD2 (6 bases each). The TCR sequence derives from a woman aged 55-69 years in good health. The CDR3 region is CASSGGLYGELFF. CDR3 DNA: TGTGCCAGCAGTGGGGGGCTCTACGGGGAGCTGTTTTTT.